This TCR beta chain was identified during a study of cytomegalovirus exposure and HLA in healthy donors (dated by TCRdb to about 2017). Background on the whole study: The roughly 650 repertoires of the first cohort and the 110 or so validation repertoires were produced on the same platform, according to a later analysis. The study aimed to test whether cataloging public T cell receptors could reveal signatures of past pathogen exposure. In addition to the first cohort of approximately 650 subjects, a separate validation cohort of approximately 130 different subjects was used. The study combined high-throughput TCR immunosequencing, statistical association of individual TCRs with disease status, and machine learning to predict cytomegalovirus infection status. Overall study outcomes, separate from this receptor: In both the original and validation cohorts, the classifier was reported to diagnose cytomegalovirus status with high specificity and sensitivity. Most TCR sequences were observed very rarely across donors, whereas some public TCRs were present in many individuals. The study gave a list of some 150 TCR beta chains associated with cytomegalovirus. The validation cohort had no HLA typing available for a later analysis, so co-occurrence within that cohort was assessed over all 120 or so repertoires. Of the cluster scores, approximately 95% were above 0 in a later analysis, which found that TCRs clustered in the first cohort also tended to co-occur in the 120 validation repertoires. According to the authors, the approach could potentially be generalized to other disease states and immunological phenotypes. Three of the identified cytomegalovirus-associated TCR beta chains were confirmed in vitro to be specific for cytomegalovirus antigens.

The donors belonged to the validation cohort of about 120 subjects, which was separate from the 666-subject first cohort. In regard to this clone: What this receptor recognizes is not known. Base quality data are lacking; no much larger clone is found one base away.

Library creation used the immunoSEQ multiplex PCR assay. In the source study's methods: To diagnose cytomegalovirus status from the catalog of TCR beta chain sequences, a statistical classification framework was built. The source is immuneACCESS, and TCRdb retained only in-frame sequences with V and J called. Part of the clones is not carried over; for the studies checked, unresolved V genes explain less than half of this, and the remainder is unexplained. That table gives V, J and clone size, and the DNA gave D and trimming. The sample table holds over 110,000 clones, of which more than 85% were seen once. The ten largest clonotypes hold around 10% of the sample. According to the germline V gene, CDR1 reads SQVTM and CDR2 reads ANQGSEA. V sheds 4 bases and J sheds 3 bases, leaving 10 bases between their ends. Its CDR3 holds 12 amino acids, cysteine through phenylalanine. The kept DNA is CDR3 alone, 36 bases in frame from the first base.

Source material: PBMCs. This sequence uses TRBV29-1 and TRBJ2-7; a weak D assignment points to TRBD2 (7 bases agree). The sequence was obtained from a man between 18 and 29 years old in good health and CMV-seropositive. The nucleotide sequence reads as follows: TGCAGCGTTGCCGGGGGGCTCTACGAGCAGTACTTC. Its protein is CSVAGGLYEQYF.